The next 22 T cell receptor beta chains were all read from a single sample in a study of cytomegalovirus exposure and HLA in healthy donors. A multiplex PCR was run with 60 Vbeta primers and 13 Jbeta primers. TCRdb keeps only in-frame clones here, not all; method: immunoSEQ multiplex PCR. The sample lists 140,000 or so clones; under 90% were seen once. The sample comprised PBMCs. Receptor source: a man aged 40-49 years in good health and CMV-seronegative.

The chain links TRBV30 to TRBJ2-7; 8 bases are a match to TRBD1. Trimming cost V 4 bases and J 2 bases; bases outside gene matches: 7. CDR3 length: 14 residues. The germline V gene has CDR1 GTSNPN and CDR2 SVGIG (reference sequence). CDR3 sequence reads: CAWTRDRRTYEQYF. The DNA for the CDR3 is TGTGCCTGGACCCGGGACAGGCGAACCTACGAGCAGTACTTC.

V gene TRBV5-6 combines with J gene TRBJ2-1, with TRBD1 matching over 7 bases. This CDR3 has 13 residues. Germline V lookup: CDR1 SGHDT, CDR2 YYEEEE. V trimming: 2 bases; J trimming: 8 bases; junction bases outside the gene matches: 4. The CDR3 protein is CASSFEGAYEQFF. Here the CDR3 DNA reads TGTGCCAGCAGCTTTGAGGGGGCCTATGAGCAGTTCTTC.

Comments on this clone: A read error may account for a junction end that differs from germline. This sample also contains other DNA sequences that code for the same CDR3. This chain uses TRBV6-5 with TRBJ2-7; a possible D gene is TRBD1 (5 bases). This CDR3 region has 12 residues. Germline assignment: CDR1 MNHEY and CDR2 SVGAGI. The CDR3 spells CASRSRAYEQYF. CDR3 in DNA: TGCGCCAGCAGGAGCAGGGCCTACGAGCAGTACTTC.

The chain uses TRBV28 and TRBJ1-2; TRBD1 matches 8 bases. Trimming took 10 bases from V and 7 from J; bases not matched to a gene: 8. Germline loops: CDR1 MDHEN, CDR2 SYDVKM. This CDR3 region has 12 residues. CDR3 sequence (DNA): TGTGCCACCACGACAGGGGAGCGTGGCTACACCTTC. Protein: CATTTGERGYTF.

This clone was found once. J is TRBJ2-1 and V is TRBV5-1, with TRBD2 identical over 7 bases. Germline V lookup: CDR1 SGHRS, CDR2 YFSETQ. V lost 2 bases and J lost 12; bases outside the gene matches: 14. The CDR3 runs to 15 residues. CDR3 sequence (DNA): TGCGCCAGCAGCTTTGGCCGGGACTACTATACATGGCAGTTCTTC. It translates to CASSFGRDYYTWQFF.

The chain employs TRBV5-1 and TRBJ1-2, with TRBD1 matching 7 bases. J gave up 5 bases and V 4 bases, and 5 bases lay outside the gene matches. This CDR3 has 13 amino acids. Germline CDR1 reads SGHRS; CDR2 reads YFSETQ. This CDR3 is CASSTGQLYGYTF. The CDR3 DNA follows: TGCGCCAGCAGCACGGGACAGTTATATGGCTACACCTTC. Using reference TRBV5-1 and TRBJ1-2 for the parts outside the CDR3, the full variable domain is KAGVTQTPRYLIKTRGQQVTLSCSPISGHRSVSWYQQTPGQGLQFLFEYFSETQRNKGNFPGRFSGRQFSNSRSEMNVSTLELGDSALYLCASSTGQLYGYTFGSGTRLTVV.

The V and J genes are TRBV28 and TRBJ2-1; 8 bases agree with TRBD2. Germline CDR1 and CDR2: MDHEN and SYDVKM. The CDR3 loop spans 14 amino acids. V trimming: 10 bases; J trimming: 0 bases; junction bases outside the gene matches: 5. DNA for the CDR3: TGTGCCACCATAGCGGGGAGCTCCTACAATGAGCAGTTCTTC. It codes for CATIAGSSYNEQFF. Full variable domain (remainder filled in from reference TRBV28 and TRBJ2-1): DVKVTQSSRYLVKRTGEKVFLECVQDMDHENMFWYRQDPGLGLRLIYFSYDVKMKEKGDIPEGYSVSREKKERFSLILESASTNQTSMYLCATIAGSSYNEQFFGPGTRLTVL.

The CDR3 loop is CASSQDRADYSNQPQHF. CDR3 nucleotide sequence: TGCGCCAGCAGCCAAGATAGGGCAGACTATAGCAATCAGCCCCAGCATTTT. The rearrangement joins TRBV4-3 to TRBJ1-5; D gene unclear. V was trimmed by 0 bases and J by 0 bases, leaving 12 bases between them. The CDR3 is made up of 17 amino acids. Germline CDR1 and CDR2: LGHNA and YSLEER.

Written as DNA, the CDR3 is TGTGCCAGCAGTGAAGCGCTTCGCGGGGGGGCCTACGAGCAGTACTTC. Its protein is CASSEALRGGAYEQYF. The chain links TRBV2 to TRBJ2-7; 9 bases map to TRBD2. Germline CDR1 reads SNHLY; CDR2 reads FYNNEI. CDR3 length: 16 amino acids. V shed 0 bases and J 2 bases; nucleotides not matched to a gene: 5.

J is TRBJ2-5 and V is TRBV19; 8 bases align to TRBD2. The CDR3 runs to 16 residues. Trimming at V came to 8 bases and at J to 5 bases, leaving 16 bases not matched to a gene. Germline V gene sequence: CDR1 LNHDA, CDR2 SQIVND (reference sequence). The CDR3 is CASSPGGSGGRETQYF. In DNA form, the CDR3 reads TGTGCCAGTTCTCCCGGGGGGAGCGGGGGCCGGGAGACCCAGTACTTC.

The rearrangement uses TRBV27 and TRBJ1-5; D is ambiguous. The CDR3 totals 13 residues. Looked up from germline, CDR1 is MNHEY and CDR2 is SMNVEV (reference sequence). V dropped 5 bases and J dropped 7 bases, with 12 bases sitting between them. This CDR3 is CASSPRGSQPQHF. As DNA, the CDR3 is TGTGCCAGCAGTCCCCGAGGGTCCCAGCCCCAGCATTTT.

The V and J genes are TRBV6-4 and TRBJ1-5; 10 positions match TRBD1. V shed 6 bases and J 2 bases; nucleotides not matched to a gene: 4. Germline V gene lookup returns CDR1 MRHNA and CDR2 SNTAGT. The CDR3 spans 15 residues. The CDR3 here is CASSLTGGGNQPQHF. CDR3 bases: TGTGCCAGCAGCTTGACAGGGGGCGGCAATCAGCCCCAGCATTTT.

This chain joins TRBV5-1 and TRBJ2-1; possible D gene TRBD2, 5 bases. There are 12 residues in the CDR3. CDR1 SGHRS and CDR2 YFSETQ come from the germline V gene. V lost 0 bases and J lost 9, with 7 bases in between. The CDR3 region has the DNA TGCGCCAGCAGCTTGGAGCGGACTGAGCAGTTCTTC. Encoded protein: CASSLERTEQFF.

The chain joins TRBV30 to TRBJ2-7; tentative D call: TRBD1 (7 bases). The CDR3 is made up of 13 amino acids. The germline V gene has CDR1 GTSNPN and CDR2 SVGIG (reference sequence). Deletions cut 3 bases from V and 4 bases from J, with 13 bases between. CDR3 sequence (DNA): TGTGCCTGGAGCAGGGGGGAACTATACGAGCAGTACTTC. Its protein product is CAWSRGELYEQYF.

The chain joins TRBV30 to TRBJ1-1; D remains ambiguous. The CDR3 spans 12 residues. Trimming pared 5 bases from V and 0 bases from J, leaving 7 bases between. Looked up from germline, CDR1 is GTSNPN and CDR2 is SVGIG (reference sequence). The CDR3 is CAWGGMNTEAFF. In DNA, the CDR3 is TGTGCCTGGGGCGGAATGAACACTGAAGCTTTCTTT.

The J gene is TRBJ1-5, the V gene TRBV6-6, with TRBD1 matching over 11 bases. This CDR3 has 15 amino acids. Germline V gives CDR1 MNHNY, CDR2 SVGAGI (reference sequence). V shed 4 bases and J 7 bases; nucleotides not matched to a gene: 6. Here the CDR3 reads CASSFGQGAWQPQHF. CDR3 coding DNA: TGTGCCAGCAGTTTCGGACAGGGGGCTTGGCAGCCCCAGCATTTT.

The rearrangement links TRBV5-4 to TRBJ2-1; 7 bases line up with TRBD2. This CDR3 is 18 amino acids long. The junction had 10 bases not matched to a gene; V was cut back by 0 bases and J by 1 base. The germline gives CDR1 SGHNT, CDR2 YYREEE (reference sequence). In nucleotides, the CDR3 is TGTGCCAGCAGCTTGGCCTGGCGGGGGTATGGATCCTACAATGAGCAGTTCTTC. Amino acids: CASSLAWRGYGSYNEQFF.

The CDR3 spells CASSFIPSGGKTDTQYF. The CDR3 DNA sequence: TGCGCCAGCAGCTTCATTCCGAGCGGGGGGAAAACAGATACGCAGTATTTT. V usage is TRBV5-1 and J usage is TRBJ2-3; the match to TRBD2 covers 9 bases. Germline CDR1 reads SGHRS; CDR2 reads YFSETQ. The CDR3 consists of 17 residues. With V trimmed by 2 bases and J by 3 bases, 10 bases remained unmatched.

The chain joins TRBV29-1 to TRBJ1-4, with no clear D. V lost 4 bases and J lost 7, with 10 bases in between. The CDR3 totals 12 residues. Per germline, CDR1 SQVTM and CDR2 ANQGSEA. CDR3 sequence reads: CSVAQLGEKLFF. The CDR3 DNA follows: TGCAGCGTTGCCCAGCTAGGTGAAAAACTGTTTTTT.

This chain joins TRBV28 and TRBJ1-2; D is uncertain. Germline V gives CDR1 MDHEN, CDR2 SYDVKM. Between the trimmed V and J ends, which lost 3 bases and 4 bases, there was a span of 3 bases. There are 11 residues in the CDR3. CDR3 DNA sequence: TGTGCCAGCAGTTTCGGCTATGGCTACACCTTC. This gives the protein CASSFGYGYTF.

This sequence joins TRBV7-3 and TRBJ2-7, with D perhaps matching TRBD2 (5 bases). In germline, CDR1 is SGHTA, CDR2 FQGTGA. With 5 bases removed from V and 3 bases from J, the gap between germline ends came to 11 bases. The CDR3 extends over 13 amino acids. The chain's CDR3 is CASSKGLIYEQYF. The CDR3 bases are TGTGCCAGCAGCAAAGGACTTATCTACGAGCAGTACTTC.

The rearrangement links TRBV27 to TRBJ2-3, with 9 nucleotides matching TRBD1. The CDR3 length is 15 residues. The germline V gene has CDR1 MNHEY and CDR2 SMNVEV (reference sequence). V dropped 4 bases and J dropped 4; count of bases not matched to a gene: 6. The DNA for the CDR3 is TGTGCCAGCAGTTCCTACAGGGGGCTGGCAGATACGCAGTATTTT. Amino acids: CASSSYRGLADTQYF.